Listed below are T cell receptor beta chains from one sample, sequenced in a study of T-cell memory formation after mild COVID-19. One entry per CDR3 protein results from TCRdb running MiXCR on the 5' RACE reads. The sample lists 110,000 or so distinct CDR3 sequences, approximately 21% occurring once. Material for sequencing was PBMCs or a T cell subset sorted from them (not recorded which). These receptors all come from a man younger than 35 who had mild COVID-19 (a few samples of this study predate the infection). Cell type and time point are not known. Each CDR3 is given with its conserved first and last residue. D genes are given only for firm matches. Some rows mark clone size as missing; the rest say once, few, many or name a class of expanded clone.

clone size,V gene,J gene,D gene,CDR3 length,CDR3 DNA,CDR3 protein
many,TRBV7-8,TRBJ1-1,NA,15,TGTGCCAGCAGCTCACCACAGGGATCGATCCCTGAAGCTTTCTTT,CASSSPQGSIPEAFF
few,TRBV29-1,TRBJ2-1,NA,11,TGCAGCGTCGAGCGGCACAATGAGCAGTTCTTC,CSVERHNEQFF
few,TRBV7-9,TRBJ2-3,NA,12,TGTGCCAGCAGCTTAGGGGAAGATACGCAGTATTTT,CASSLGEDTQYF
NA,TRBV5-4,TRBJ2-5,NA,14,TGTGCCAGCAGCTTGTTCCCCGGCCAAGAGACCCAGTACTTC,CASSLFPGQETQYF
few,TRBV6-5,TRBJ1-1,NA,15,TGTGCCAGCAGTTACTCGCCAGGGGCGAAAGCTGAAGCTTTCTTT,CASSYSPGAKAEAFF
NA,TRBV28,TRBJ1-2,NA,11,TGTGCCAGCAAGCGGGCTTTGGGCTACACCTTC,CASKRALGYTF
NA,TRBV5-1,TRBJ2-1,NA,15,TGCGCCAGCAGCTTCGACAGCCCAGGGCACAATGAGCAGTTCTTC,CASSFDSPGHNEQFF
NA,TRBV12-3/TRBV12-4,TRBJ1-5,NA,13,TGTGCCAGCAGTTTAGGAACAGGAGCCCCCCAGCATTTT,CASSLGTGAPQHF
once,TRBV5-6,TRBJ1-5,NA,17,TGTGCCAGCAGCTTGGGGGTCGTGGCGAGTTCCAATCAGCCCCAGCATTTT,CASSLGVVASSNQPQHF
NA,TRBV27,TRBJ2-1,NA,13,TGTGCCAGCAGTACCGGGACTTCTGGAGAGCAGTTCTTC,CASSTGTSGEQFF
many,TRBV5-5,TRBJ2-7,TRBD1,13,TGTGCCAGCAGCTGGGGACAGGGTCACGAGCAGTACTTC,CASSWGQGHEQYF
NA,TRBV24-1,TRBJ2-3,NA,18,TGTGCCACCAGTGATTCCTGGCAAGACTCCCGACTTTGGCATACGCAGTATTTT,CATSDSWQDSRLWHTQYF
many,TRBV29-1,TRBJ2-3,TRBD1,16,TGCAGCGTTGAAGTCTGGGGGAAGGGGGCCACAGATACGCAGTATTTT,CSVEVWGKGATDTQYF
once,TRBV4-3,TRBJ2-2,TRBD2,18,TGCGCCAGCAACGGGACTAGCGGGGGGCCGGTCATCACCGGGGAGCTGTTTTTT,CASNGTSGGPVITGELFF
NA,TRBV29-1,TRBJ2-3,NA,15,TGCAGCGTTGAGTTGAGCTGGGACCACACAGATACGCAGTATTTT,CSVELSWDHTDTQYF
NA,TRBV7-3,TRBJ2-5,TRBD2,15,TGTGCCAGCAGCTTAACGGGAGGGGTAGGGGAGACCCAGTACTTC,CASSLTGGVGETQYF
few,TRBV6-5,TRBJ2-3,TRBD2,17,TGTGCCAGCAGTTACTCCCCTAGCGGGGGGGCCTCAGATACGCAGTATTTT,CASSYSPSGGASDTQYF
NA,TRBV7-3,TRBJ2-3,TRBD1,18,TGTGCCAGCAGCAACTTTCAGACCGGGACAGGGTCCCCAGATACGCAGTATTTT,CASSNFQTGTGSPDTQYF
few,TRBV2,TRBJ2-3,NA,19,TGTGCCAGCAGTCGAACGGGGGCCGGGACAGCCGGTCGCACAGATACGCAGTATTTT,CASSRTGAGTAGRTDTQYF
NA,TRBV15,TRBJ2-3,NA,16,TGTGCCACCAGCAGAGGTGTGGGCTCTAGCACAGATACGCAGTATTTT,CATSRGVGSSTDTQYF
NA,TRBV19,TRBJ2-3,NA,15,TGTGCCAGTAGTCGATCCCCCCGCCCTTCTGATACGCAGTATTTT,CASSRSPRPSDTQYF
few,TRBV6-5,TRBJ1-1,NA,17,TGTGCCAGCAGTTTGACCCCAGCAAGAGGTCATAACACTGAAGCTTTCTTT,CASSLTPARGHNTEAFF
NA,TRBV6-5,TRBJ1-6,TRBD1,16,TGTGCCAGCAGTTTCGTCTCGGACAGGGGTCGTTCACCCCTCCACTTT,CASSFVSDRGRSPLHF
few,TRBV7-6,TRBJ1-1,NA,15,TGTGCCAGCAGCCATGGGGGCTCCCCAAACACTGAAGCTTTCTTT,CASSHGGSPNTEAFF
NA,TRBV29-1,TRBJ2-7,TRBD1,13,TGCAGCGTCGAAGACAGGGGGCAGTACGAGCAGTACTTC,CSVEDRGQYEQYF
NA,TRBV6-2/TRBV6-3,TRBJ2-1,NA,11,TGTGCCAGCAGTTATCCCAATGAGCAGTTCTTC,CASSYPNEQFF
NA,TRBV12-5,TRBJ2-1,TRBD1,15,TGTGCTAGTGGCCAACCGGACAGGGAGATCAATGAGCAGTTCTTC,CASGQPDREINEQFF
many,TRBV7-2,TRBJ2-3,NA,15,TGTGCCAGCACCTCCCTCGGGCAGGGGCTAGATACGCAGTATTTT,CASTSLGQGLDTQYF
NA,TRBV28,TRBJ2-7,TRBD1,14,TGTGCCAGCAGCCCGACAGGGTACTCCTACGAGCAGTACTTC,CASSPTGYSYEQYF
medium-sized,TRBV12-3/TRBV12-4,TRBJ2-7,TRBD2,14,TGTGCCAGCAGTACCGGGACTAGCTTTTACGAGCAGTACTTC,CASSTGTSFYEQYF
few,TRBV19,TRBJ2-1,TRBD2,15,TGTGCCAGTAGTTTGACTAGCGGGGGGGCGCGGGAGCAGTTCTTC,CASSLTSGGAREQFF
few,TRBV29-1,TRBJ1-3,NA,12,TGCAGCGTCGGTGACTCTGGAAACACCATATATTTT,CSVGDSGNTIYF
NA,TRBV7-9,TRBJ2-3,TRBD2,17,TGTGCCAGCAGCTCAAATAGACTAGCGGAGAACACAGATACGCAGTATTTT,CASSSNRLAENTDTQYF
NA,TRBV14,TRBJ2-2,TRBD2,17,TGTGCCAGCAGCCAGTGGGCCCAGCGGGAGAACACCGGGGAGCTGTTTTTT,CASSQWAQRENTGELFF
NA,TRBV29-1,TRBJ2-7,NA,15,TGCAGCGTTGAAGATCGTCAGGGCGTGGAATACGAGCAGTACTTC,CSVEDRQGVEYEQYF
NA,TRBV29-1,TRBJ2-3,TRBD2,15,TGCAGCGTTGAAGGTCGGCGGGAGGGCACAGATACGCAGTATTTT,CSVEGRREGTDTQYF
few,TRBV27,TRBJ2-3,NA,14,TGTGCCAGCAGTTACGGGCAGGGGCTGGATACGCAGTATTTT,CASSYGQGLDTQYF
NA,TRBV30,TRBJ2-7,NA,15,TGTGCCTGGAGTGCTGCGGGGACCTACTCCTACGAGCAGTACTTC,CAWSAAGTYSYEQYF
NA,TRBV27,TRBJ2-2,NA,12,TGTGCCAGCAGTTTAATGACCGGGGAGCTGTTTTTT,CASSLMTGELFF
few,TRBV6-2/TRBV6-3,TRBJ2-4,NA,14,TGTGCCAGCAGCCCAACTTCGGTACCGAACATACAGTACTTC,CASSPTSVPNIQYF
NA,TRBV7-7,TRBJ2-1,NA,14,TGTGCTAGCAGCTTATCCCCCGACGCTAATGAGCAGTTCTTC,CASSLSPDANEQFF
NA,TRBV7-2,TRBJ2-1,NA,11,TGTGCCAGCAGCCCCAAGAATGAGCAGTTCTTC,CASSPKNEQFF
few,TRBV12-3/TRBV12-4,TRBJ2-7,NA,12,TGTGCCAGTTCCCAGGGATCCTACGAGCAGTACTTC,CASSQGSYEQYF
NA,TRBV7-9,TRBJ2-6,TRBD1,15,TGTGCCAGCAGCTTAGGCAGGGGGCAAGCCAACGTCCTGACTTTC,CASSLGRGQANVLTF
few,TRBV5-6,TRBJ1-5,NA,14,TGTGCCAGCAGCTTCTCCGGGAAGAATCAGCCCCAGCATTTT,CASSFSGKNQPQHF
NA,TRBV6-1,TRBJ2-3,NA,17,TGTGCCAGCAGTGAGGTAGCCCCGGGACATCGCACAGATACGCAGTATTTT,CASSEVAPGHRTDTQYF
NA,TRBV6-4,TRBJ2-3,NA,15,TGTGCCAGCAGTGAAGGACTAAAGGGGACAGATACGCAGTATTTT,CASSEGLKGTDTQYF
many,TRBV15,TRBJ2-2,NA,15,TGTGCCACCAGCAGAGGGGACGGAGACACCGGGGAGCTGTTTTTT,CATSRGDGDTGELFF
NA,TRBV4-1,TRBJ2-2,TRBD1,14,TGCGCCAGCAGCGGGACAGGGGATTACGGGGAGCTGTTTTTT,CASSGTGDYGELFF
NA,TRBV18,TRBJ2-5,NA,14,TGTGCCAGCTCCCAACTGGGACGACAAGAGACCCAGTACTTC,CASSQLGRQETQYF
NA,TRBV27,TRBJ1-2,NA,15,TGTGCCAGCAGTTTATCCGGTCCAGCAATCTATGGCTACACCTTC,CASSLSGPAIYGYTF
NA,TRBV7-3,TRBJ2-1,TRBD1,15,TGTGCCAGCAGCTACGACAGGGCCTCCTACAATGAGCAGTTCTTC,CASSYDRASYNEQFF
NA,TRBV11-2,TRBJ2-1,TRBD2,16,TGTGCCAGCAGCCCGACTGGCGGGGGGTCAGCTATTGAGCAGTTCTTC,CASSPTGGGSAIEQFF